Following are 24 T cell receptor beta chains from one sample sequenced in a study of blood T cell repertoires in COVID-19. TCRdb keeps only in-frame clones here, not all; method: immunoSEQ multiplex PCR. This table holds about 88,000 clones, 90% found once. Sequenced sample: peripheral blood. All receptors come from a man aged 60 to 69 with acute or convalescent COVID-19.

The chain uses TRBV5-8 and TRBJ2-5, with 7 bases that match TRBD1. Germline values: CDR1 SGHTS, CDR2 YDEGEE. V lost 4 bases to trimming and J lost 2 bases; unmatched junction nucleotides: 11. The CDR3 loop spans 16 amino acids. CDR3 in amino acids: CASSVGQAPTQETQYF. For the CDR3, the DNA is TGTGCCAGCAGCGTAGGACAGGCGCCGACTCAAGAGACCCAGTACTTC.

The V call is TRBV12-3 or TRBV12-4, the J call TRBJ2-1, with 8 bases identical to TRBD2. The V segment lost 7 bases and the J segment 9 bases; nucleotides outside the gene matches: 5. The CDR3 sequence is 12 residues long. This chain's CDR3 is CASTHGGVEQFF. The CDR3 bases are TGTGCCAGCACTCACGGGGGGGTTGAGCAGTTCTTC.

The chain couples TRBV21-1 to TRBJ1-5; the table calls TRBD1, which could not be checked here. TRBV21-1 is designated a pseudogene. There are 15 residues in the CDR3. The CDR3, as DNA: TGTGCCAGCAGCACAAAATTTCAGGGCAATCAGCCCCAGCATTTT. Its protein is CASSTKFQGNQPQHF.

The chain carries TRBV7-9 and TRBJ2-3; 12 bases align to TRBD2. J was trimmed by 3 bases and V by 8 bases; bases with no gene match: 9. The CDR3 length is 16 residues. CDR1 and CDR2 (germline): SEHNR, FQNEAQ (reference sequence). The CDR3 protein is CASATGLAGITDTQYF. CDR3 nucleotides: TGTGCCAGCGCCACAGGACTAGCGGGAATTACAGATACGCAGTATTTT.

J is TRBJ2-5 and V is TRBV19; D may be TRBD2 (5 bases). The CDR3 spans 14 residues. Germline lookup yields CDR1 LNHDA and CDR2 SQIVND (reference sequence). Trimming shortened V by 5 bases and J by 0 bases, and 10 bases separated the two germline ends. As DNA, the CDR3 is TGTGCCAGTAGTCGGAGAGGGTACCAAGAGACCCAGTACTTC. Protein: CASSRRGYQETQYF.

The chain has TRBV24-1 and TRBJ2-3; 9 nucleotides match TRBD1. This CDR3 has 16 residues. Germline-derived CDR1 and CDR2 are KGHDR and SFDVKD. The junction had 9 bases not matched to a gene; V was cut back by 6 bases and J by 3 bases. The DNA of the CDR3 is TGTGCCACCAGTCCTACCCTACAGGGGGCGACAGATACGCAGTATTTT. This encodes CATSPTLQGATDTQYF.

The V call is TRBV19, the J call TRBJ1-3; 9 bases are shared with TRBD1. Germline V gene sequence: CDR1 LNHDA, CDR2 SQIVND (reference sequence). The CDR3 has 16 residues. V was clipped by 6 bases and J by 3 bases; unmatched bases: 9. The chain's CDR3 is CASSIWDREVGNTIYF. In DNA form, the CDR3 reads TGTGCCAGTAGCATTTGGGACAGGGAGGTTGGAAACACCATATATTTT.

The chain has TRBV15 and TRBJ2-7; no firm D call. The CDR3 sequence is 14 residues long. The V gene's germline CDR1 is LNHNV and CDR2 YYDKDF (reference sequence). V lost 0 bases to trimming and J lost 3 bases, with 9 bases between them. Here the CDR3 DNA reads TGTGCCACCAGCAGAGAGGGCGTTAACTACGAGCAGTACTTC. Amino acid sequence: CATSREGVNYEQYF.

V is TRBV6-5 and J is TRBJ2-1; D gene uncertain. The length of the CDR3 is 11 residues. Germline lookup yields CDR1 MNHEY and CDR2 SVGAGI. With 6 bases removed from V and 4 bases from J, the gap between germline ends came to 4 bases. The CDR3 sequence is CASRSYNEQFF. CDR3 DNA: TGTGCCAGCAGGAGTTACAATGAGCAGTTCTTC.

The rearrangement joins TRBV5-3 to TRBJ2-7, with TRBD2 matching 12 bases. TRBV5-3 is annotated as an ORF whose role is uncertain. V lost 1 base to trimming and J lost 4 bases; unmatched junction nucleotides: 6. The CDR3 loop spans 16 amino acids. The CDR3 DNA follows: TGTGCCAGAAGCTTGAACGGTGGACTAGCGGGATACGAGCAGTACTTC. Protein product: CARSLNGGLAGYEQYF.

V and J are TRBV5-1 and TRBJ2-5; D might be TRBD2 (5 bases). The CDR3 spans 13 residues. CDR1 is SGHRS, CDR2 YFSETQ, per germline. The ends were cut back, 2 bases at V and 3 bases at J, with 8 bases in the middle. The CDR3 DNA reads TGCGCCAGCAGCTTAAGCGGAGAAGAGACCCAGTACTTC. This codes for CASSLSGEETQYF.

Only one count was recorded for this clone. Sequence at one end of the junction differs from germline and may be a read error. The J gene is TRBJ2-1, the V gene TRBV7-7; 9 nucleotides align to TRBD2. This CDR3 contains 16 residues. Looked up from germline, CDR1 is SSHAT and CDR2 is FNYEAQ (reference sequence). CDR3 loop: CASSLIAGVGYNEQFF. For the CDR3, the DNA is TGTGCTAGCAGCCTTATAGCGGGAGTAGGCTACAATGAGCAGTTCTTC.

The table lists this clone with a count of one. This chain connects TRBV12-3 or TRBV12-4 to TRBJ1-2; no clear D. V dropped 6 bases and J dropped 8 bases, with 13 bases sitting between them. This CDR3 comprises 12 residues. The CDR3 DNA sequence: TGTGCCAGCAGGGTAAAAAACTCGGGCTACACCTTC. The encoded protein is CASRVKNSGYTF.

The CDR3 region has the DNA TGTGCCAGTAACCAGAGGGAGGGGTACAATGAGCAGTTCTTC. Its translation: CASNQREGYNEQFF. The chain uses TRBV19 and TRBJ2-1; 7 positions match TRBD2. Germline V gene data show CDR1 as LNHDA and CDR2 as SQIVND (reference sequence). Trimming removed 7 bases from V and 4 bases from J; junction bases left unmatched: 7. The CDR3 is 14 residues long.

The chain is built from TRBV7-2 and TRBJ2-1, with TRBD2 as a possible D gene (5 bases). The CDR3 extends over 13 amino acids. The germline V gene encodes CDR1 SGHTA and CDR2 FQGNSA. V was cut by 6 bases and J by 4 bases, with 10 bases left in between. For the CDR3, the DNA is TGTGCCAGCAGACTCCGGGGTTACAATGAGCAGTTCTTC. Translated: CASRLRGYNEQFF.

The rearrangement joins TRBV7-9 to TRBJ1-4; TRBD1 matches at 7 bases. V lost 1 base to trimming and J lost 11 bases; unmatched junction nucleotides: 7. Germline V lookup: CDR1 SEHNR, CDR2 FQNEAQ (reference sequence). CDR3 size: 14 residues. The chain's CDR3 is CASSLGRGDSKLFF. The CDR3 nucleotides read TGTGCCAGCAGCTTAGGCAGGGGGGACTCTAAACTGTTTTTT.

The chain uses TRBV7-8 and TRBJ1-5; D is perhaps TRBD1 (5 bases). Germline V gene lookup returns CDR1 SGHVS and CDR2 FQNEAQ. The CDR3 has 15 residues. The V and J ends lost 2 bases and 5 bases respectively, with 13 bases between them. The CDR3 DNA reads TGTGCCAGCAGCTTATCCAACGCGGGGGATCAGCCCCAGCATTTT. Encoded protein: CASSLSNAGDQPQHF.

V gene TRBV7-9 combines with J gene TRBJ2-7; D is possibly TRBD1 (5 bases). CDR1 and CDR2 from the germline V gene are SEHNR and FQNEAQ (reference sequence). This CDR3 has 15 residues. Trimming stripped 1 base from V and 0 bases from J, with 10 bases between. For the CDR3, the DNA is TGTGCCAGCAGCTTAGGCTTCCAGGGCTCCTACGAGCAGTACTTC. This encodes CASSLGFQGSYEQYF.

The genes are TRBV3-1 (or the pseudogene TRBV3-2) and TRBJ2-4, with D unclear. Germline V gene data show CDR1 as LGHDT and CDR2 as YNNKEL (reference sequence). The CDR3 runs to 14 residues. The V end lost 0 bases, the J end lost 3 bases, and 6 bases lay between the germline ends. The CDR3, as DNA: TGTGCCAGCAGCCAAGAGATCGGCAAAAACATTCAGTACTTC. This sequence encodes CASSQEIGKNIQYF.

V usage is TRBV19 and J usage is TRBJ1-5; D call uncertain. Trimming took 1 base from V and 8 from J, leaving 15 bases between them. Germline V gene lookup returns CDR1 LNHDA and CDR2 SQIVND (reference sequence). The CDR3 contains 15 residues. The CDR3 nucleotides read TGTGCCAGTAGTATAGTCGCGGGCCCCCGGGAGCCCCAGCATTTT. Its protein product is CASSIVAGPREPQHF.

The gene calls are TRBV19 and TRBJ1-2, with D unclear. Deletions cut 4 bases from V and 8 bases from J, with 11 bases between. This CDR3 is built from 12 residues. Germline V gene lookup returns CDR1 LNHDA and CDR2 SQIVND (reference sequence). CDR3 residues: CASSTPRMGYTF. In DNA form, the CDR3 reads TGTGCCAGTAGTACCCCGAGGATGGGCTACACCTTC. Filled out from reference TRBV19 and TRBJ1-2, the complete variable domain reads DGGITQSPKYLFRKEGQNVTLSCEQNLNHDAMYWYRQDPGQGLRLIYYSQIVNDFQKGDIAEGYSVSREKKESFPLTVTSAQKNPTAFYLCASSTPRMGYTFGSGTRLTVV.

This chain links TRBV15 with TRBJ2-7, with 8 bases fitting TRBD1. Germline CDR1 LNHNV, CDR2 YYDKDF (reference sequence). CDR3 length: 16 amino acids. With V trimmed by 2 bases and J by 2 bases, 8 bases remained unmatched. CDR3 residues: CATSRRGQENTYEQYF. The CDR3 nucleotides read TGTGCCACCAGCAGAAGGGGACAGGAGAACACCTACGAGCAGTACTTC.

The genes are TRBV7-2 and TRBJ2-2; D unclear. CDR3 length: 13 amino acids. Germline loops: CDR1 SGHTA, CDR2 FQGNSA. V was trimmed by 5 bases and J by 7 bases, leaving 11 bases between them. DNA for the CDR3: TGTGCCAGCAGCCCACACCGACACGGGGAGCTGTTTTTT. Its translation is CASSPHRHGELFF.

V and J are TRBV6-5 and TRBJ1-6; 7 positions match TRBD1. This CDR3 has 14 amino acids. Looked up from germline, CDR1 is MNHEY and CDR2 is SVGAGI. The J segment lost 4 bases and the V segment lost 7 bases, leaving 4 bases of the junction unmatched. The CDR3, as DNA: TGTGCCAGCACCTCAGGGGGATATAATTCACCCCTCCACTTT. It encodes CASTSGGYNSPLHF.